These 29 T cell receptor beta chains were sequenced from one sample in a study of vaccination and CD4 T cells after COVID-19. Treatment in this sample: 10-day PBMC culture with coronavirus spike peptide pools or control peptides (ViraFEST assay). The Oncomine TCR Beta short-read assay was applied to DNA of cultured CD4+ T cells. TCRdb re-analysed the PCR reads in MiXCR, keeping a single row per CDR3 protein. In the table there are more than 15,000 distinct CDR3 sequences, approximately 50% of which are singletons. Their recognized antigens are unknown. Sequencing was carried out using cultured CD4+ T cells from blood. The receptors stem from a human donor with COVID-19.

This chain links TRBV29-1 with TRBJ1-2, with D tentatively TRBD1 (6 bases). Trimming left V 1 base short and J 6 bases short, with 9 bases between. The CDR3 spans 12 residues. From germline, CDR1 is SQVTM and CDR2 ANQGSEA. This CDR3 reads CSVEASGDGYTF. The CDR3 DNA is TGCAGCGTTGAAGCTTCAGGGGATGGCTACACCTTC.

A word on this clonotype: Its ends do not fully match the called genes, so a read error is possible. The chain is built from TRBV19 and TRBJ1-2, with no clear D. Germline V gives CDR1 LNHDA, CDR2 SQIVND (reference sequence). This CDR3 has 15 residues. CDR3 amino acids: CASSTIVENNYGYTF. The CDR3 DNA reads TGTGCCAGTAGTACCATCGTAGAGAATAACTATGGTTACACCTTC. Full variable domain (missing parts from reference TRBV19 and TRBJ1-2): DGGITQSPKYLFRKEGQNVTLSCEQNLNHDAMYWYRQDPGQGLRLIYYSQIVNDFQKGDIAEGYSVSREKKESFPLTVTSAQKNPTAFYLCASSTIVENNYGYTFGSGTRLTVV.

The chain has TRBV4-1 and TRBJ1-5, with D possibly being TRBD1 (5 bases). The germline gives CDR1 MGHRA, CDR2 YSYEKL. The CDR3 sequence is 15 residues long. V was cut by 0 bases and J by 3 bases, with 9 bases left in between. Here the CDR3 DNA reads TGCGCCAGCAGCCAAGATTGGGGGTCCAATCAGCCCCAGCATTTT. It codes for CASSQDWGSNQPQHF.

This clonotype was seen more than once but under ten times. This chain uses TRBV21-1 with TRBJ2-3; TRBD1 reflects the table's D call only, with no check against the DNA. TRBV21-1 is a pseudogene locus. The CDR3 extends over 13 amino acids. The CDR3 DNA is TGTGCCAGCAGCCCATGGGACAAGAATACGCAGTATTTT. As protein: CASSPWDKNTQYF.

The V and J genes are TRBV14 and TRBJ2-1; 10 bases line up with TRBD2. This CDR3 contains 16 residues. The V and J ends lost 4 bases and 1 base, in that order; junction bases with no gene match: 4. Germline V gene sequence: CDR1 SGHDN, CDR2 FVKESK. The CDR3 DNA reads as TGTGCCAGCAGCCGATGGACTAGCGGATCCTACAATGAGCAGTTCTTC. It specifies CASSRWTSGSYNEQFF.

This clonotype was counted a few times. The CDR3, as DNA: TGTGCCAGCAGTTCCGGGACGGTAGCGAAAGAGACCCAGTACTTC. Encoded protein: CASSSGTVAKETQYF. V is TRBV12-3 or TRBV12-4 and J is TRBJ2-5; D might be TRBD1 or TRBD2, each matching 5 bases. The ends were cut back, 4 bases at V and 3 bases at J, with 15 bases in the middle. The CDR3 contains 15 residues.

The V call is TRBV6-1, the J call TRBJ2-1; no clear D. Trimming took 5 bases from V and 6 from J, leaving 5 bases between them. CDR1 MNHNS and CDR2 SASEGT come from the germline V gene. The length of the CDR3 is 11 residues. In nucleotides, the CDR3 is TGTGCCAGCAGTATTCGCAATGAGCAGTTCTTC. Encoded protein: CASSIRNEQFF.

The rearrangement links TRBV7-3 to TRBJ1-2; tentatively, D is TRBD1 (6 bases). The CDR3 sequence is 13 residues long. CDR1 and CDR2 from the germline V gene are SGHTA and FQGTGA. V was shortened by 2 bases and J by 8 bases, with 12 bases between the two germline ends. The CDR3 sequence: CASSLGGLGGYTF. CDR3 DNA sequence: TGTGCCAGCAGCTTAGGGGGGCTGGGAGGCTACACCTTC.

This clonotype turned up a few times. The gene calls are TRBV7-6 and TRBJ2-5, with TRBD2 matching 7 bases. The CDR3 has 15 amino acids. The germline V gene has CDR1 SGHVS and CDR2 FNYEAQ. With 1 base clipped from V and 5 bases from J, the junction kept 7 bases outside the gene matches. The CDR3 DNA follows: TGTGCCAGCAGCTTAGAACGCGGGGGAGGTGAGACCCAGTACTTC. Translated, it gives CASSLERGGGETQYF.

The chain combines TRBV6-1 with TRBJ1-2; 7 bases are shared with TRBD1. This CDR3 spans 14 amino acids. Germline assignment: CDR1 MNHNS and CDR2 SASEGT. The trim removed 5 bases at V and 4 bases at J, leaving 7 bases unmatched. CDR3 in DNA: TGTGCCAGCAGTCGGGGGGACAGTAGCTATGGCTACACCTTC. Residues: CASSRGDSSYGYTF.

V usage is TRBV20-1 and J usage is TRBJ2-7, with a possible D match to TRBD1 (6 bases). The V and J ends lost 4 bases and 2 bases respectively, with 15 bases between them. The CDR3 consists of 14 residues. Germline CDR1 is DFQATT and CDR2 is SNEGSKA (reference sequence). This CDR3 reads CSANGVQGPYEQYF. The CDR3 nucleotides are TGCAGTGCTAATGGGGTACAGGGCCCCTACGAGCAGTACTTC.

This clonotype was detected a few times. The gene calls are TRBV6-1 and TRBJ2-3; the D call may be TRBD1 or TRBD2 (5 bases each). Germline CDR1 and CDR2: MNHNS and SASEGT. V shed 6 bases and J shed 0 bases, with 13 bases lying between them. The CDR3 loop spans 15 amino acids. CDR3 sequence reads: CASRWDPGSTDTQYF. DNA of the CDR3: TGTGCCAGCAGATGGGACCCGGGTAGCACAGATACGCAGTATTTT.

The V gene is TRBV7-6, the J gene TRBJ2-1, with 8 nucleotides matching TRBD1. Germline assignment: CDR1 SGHVS and CDR2 FNYEAQ. This CDR3 contains 16 residues. V was clipped by 0 bases and J by 0 bases; unmatched bases: 1. CDR3 coding DNA: TGTGCCAGCAGCTTAGCGACAGGGGCCTCCTACAATGAGCAGTTCTTC. Its translation is CASSLATGASYNEQFF.

In this sample, this clonotype turned up a few times. This sequence joins TRBV6-1 and TRBJ2-5, with 10 bases identical to TRBD1. Germline loops: CDR1 MNHNS, CDR2 SASEGT. This CDR3 has 13 amino acids. V gave up 8 bases and J gave up 4 bases; unmatched junction bases: 4. The CDR3 coding sequence is TGTGCCAGCCAGACAGGGGGCAGAGAGACCCAGTACTTC. Amino acids: CASQTGGRETQYF.

The J gene is TRBJ2-3, the V gene TRBV6-1; D may be TRBD2 (7 bases). The CDR3 is 14 residues long. Germline lookup yields CDR1 MNHNS and CDR2 SASEGT. Trimming cost V 8 bases and J 0 bases, with 12 bases left between them. The CDR3 DNA sequence: TGTGCCAGCCGCCGGGGGGCGAGCACAGATACGCAGTATTTT. Its protein is CASRRGASTDTQYF.

V and J are TRBV20-1 and TRBJ2-7, with D perhaps TRBD2 (6 bases). The CDR3 has 13 residues. Germline CDR1 and CDR2: DFQATT and SNEGSKA (reference sequence). The CDR3 DNA sequence: TGCAGCACCAGCTCGGGACTTGCCTACGAGCAGTACTTC. This encodes CSTSSGLAYEQYF.

CDR3 sequence (DNA): TGTGCCAGCAGCAAACAGGGTACCTATGGCTACACCTTC. Translating gives CASSKQGTYGYTF. The J gene is TRBJ1-2, the V gene TRBV7-2; a weak D match, TRBD1 (6 bases). V was cut by 5 bases and J by 4 bases, with 11 bases left in between. From germline, CDR1 is SGHTA and CDR2 FQGNSA. The CDR3 is 13 amino acids. The whole variable domain, filled in from reference TRBV7-2 and TRBJ1-2, reads GAGVSQSPSNKVTEKGKDVELRCDPISGHTALYWYRQSLGQGLEFLIYFQGNSAPDKSGLPSDRFSAERTGGSVSTLTIQRTQQEDSAVYLCASSKQGTYGYTFGSGTRLTVV.

The chain combines TRBV2 with TRBJ1-1, with 8 nucleotides matching TRBD1. The V and J ends lost 1 base and 2 bases, in that order; junction bases with no gene match: 3. The CDR3 has 15 residues. Germline assignment: CDR1 SNHLY and CDR2 FYNNEI. CDR3 coding DNA: TGTGCCAGCAGTGAAGTCAGGGGGCAAAACACTGAAGCTTTCTTT. It encodes CASSEVRGQNTEAFF. Combining the CDR3 with reference TRBV2 and TRBJ1-1 gives the whole variable domain EPEVTQTPSHQVTQMGQEVILRCVPISNHLYFYWYRQILGQKVEFLVSFYNNEISEKSEIFDDQFSVERPDGSNFTLKIRSTKLEDSAMYFCASSEVRGQNTEAFFGQGTRLTVV.

This clonotype was seen a few times. This chain connects TRBV20-1 to TRBJ1-5, with 9 bases that match TRBD1. Germline V gene data show CDR1 as DFQATT and CDR2 as SNEGSKA (reference sequence). The CDR3 sequence is 15 residues long. The V segment lost 0 bases and the J segment 3 bases; nucleotides outside the gene matches: 3. The CDR3 spells CSAREDRGNNQPQHF. The DNA for the CDR3 is TGCAGTGCTAGAGAGGACAGGGGAAACAATCAGCCCCAGCATTTT.

The chain's CDR3 is CASSELNTGELFF. For the CDR3, the DNA is TGTGCCAGCAGTGAACTGAACACCGGGGAGCTGTTTTTT. The chain recombines TRBV6-1 with TRBJ2-2; D is unclear. This CDR3 contains 13 residues. V was cut by 2 bases and J by 1 base, with 2 bases left in between. Germline CDR1 is MNHNS and CDR2 is SASEGT.

The chain is built from TRBV10-3 and TRBJ2-2; TRBD2 matches 9 bases. CDR1 and CDR2 from the germline V gene are ENHRY and SYGVKD. The V and J ends lost 8 bases and 5 bases, in that order; junction bases with no gene match: 6. The CDR3 consists of 14 residues. The CDR3 DNA reads as TGTGCCATCCGCAGCGGGGGGCAGACCGGGGAGCTGTTTTTT. Its translation is CAIRSGGQTGELFF.

This chain joins TRBV9 and TRBJ1-5; possibly TRBD1 for D (6 bases). The CDR3 covers 17 residues. Germline V lookup: CDR1 SGDLS, CDR2 YYNGEE. Trimming took 0 bases from V and 0 from J, leaving 13 bases between them. CDR3 DNA: TGTGCCAGCAGCGTAGAAGTCAGGGGTTATAGCAATCAGCCCCAGCATTTT. The encoded protein is CASSVEVRGYSNQPQHF.

The J gene is TRBJ2-3, the V gene TRBV6-5; D uncertain. This CDR3 is built from 13 residues. Trimming stripped 2 bases from V and 2 bases from J, with 5 bases between. CDR1 is MNHEY and CDR2 is SVGAGI in the germline V gene. The CDR3: CASSYRSTDTQYF. CDR3 DNA: TGTGCCAGCAGTTACAGGTCCACAGATACGCAGTATTTT.

This chain uses TRBV7-3 with TRBJ2-2; D may match TRBD1 or TRBD2 (6 bases each). V was shortened by 5 bases and J by 5 bases, with 15 bases between the two germline ends. The CDR3 sequence is 15 residues long. Germline V gene sequence: CDR1 SGHTA, CDR2 FQGTGA. The CDR3 nucleotides are TGTGCCAGCAGCCCGGGGGCCCGGGGAACCGGGGAGCTGTTTTTT. This translates into CASSPGARGTGELFF.

This rearrangement joins TRBV7-2 to TRBJ2-7; 9 bases are a match to TRBD1. V lost 4 bases and J lost 6; bases outside the gene matches: 7. The CDR3 loop spans 14 amino acids. Germline V gene data show CDR1 as SGHTA and CDR2 as FQGNSA. CDR3 DNA sequence: TGTGCCAGCAGCTCTAGTGGGACAGGGCTCGAGCAGTACTTC. Its protein is CASSSSGTGLEQYF.

This clonotype is judged medium-sized. The CDR3 nucleotides are TGTGCCAGCAGCTTGGCTACTACCACAGATACGCAGTATTTT. Translated: CASSLATTTDTQYF. This chain links TRBV5-4 with TRBJ2-3; D is unresolved. The CDR3 has 14 amino acids. The germline CDR1 and CDR2 sequences are SGHNT and YYREEE (reference sequence). The V gene lost 0 bases and the J gene lost 2 bases, with 7 bases spanning the gap.

The J gene is TRBJ2-7, the V gene TRBV29-1; D may be TRBD1 (7 bases). CDR1 is SQVTM and CDR2 is ANQGSEA in the germline V gene. This CDR3 comprises 14 residues. Trimming removed 4 bases from V and 1 base from J, with 14 bases in between. The DNA for the CDR3 is TGCAGCGTTGCGACAGGGAGGACTTCCTACGAGCAGTACTTC. It is translated as CSVATGRTSYEQYF.

This clonotype was detected a few times. This chain joins TRBV28 and TRBJ1-2; 9 bases map to TRBD1. CDR1 is MDHEN, CDR2 SYDVKM, per germline. This CDR3 has 15 residues. After removal of 4 bases from V and 11 bases from J, the junction contained 14 bases not matched to a gene. The CDR3 protein is CASSSAGTGLYDYTF. CDR3 nucleotide sequence: TGTGCCAGCAGTTCGGCCGGGACAGGGTTATATGATTACACCTTC.

This rearrangement joins TRBV20-1 to TRBJ2-5, with 9 bases fitting TRBD1. From germline, CDR1 is DFQATT and CDR2 SNEGSKA (reference sequence). Trimming took 6 bases from V and 5 from J; bases not matched to a gene: 7. The CDR3 is made up of 13 amino acids. The CDR3 sequence: CSAPGTGLETQYF. The CDR3 nucleotides read TGCAGTGCCCCCGGGACAGGGCTTGAGACCCAGTACTTC.